The rows below give T cell receptor beta chains drawn from one sample of a study of PD-1 blockade in mismatch repair-deficient tumors. Sequencing was performed with immunoSEQ multiplex PCR; in TCRdb, only in-frame clones are kept and a portion is missing. The table includes 95,000 to 150,000 clones, approximately 90% detected once. Here the sequenced sample was peripheral blood, taken 44 weeks after starting pembrolizumab. These receptors were obtained from an adult with mismatch repair-deficient cancer. Both conserved end residues are part of each CDR3. The D gene is left open where the match is weak.

V	J	D	CDR3
TRBV20-1	TRBJ2-3	-	CSATITDTQYF
TRBV28	TRBJ2-5	-	CASSLRVLGETQYF
TRBV12-5	TRBJ2-1	-	CASGFHWDEQFF
TRBV5-4	TRBJ2-6	-	CASSFGASSANVLTF
TRBV10-1	TRBJ2-3	-	CASSDAGQADTQYF
TRBV19	TRBJ2-7	-	CASSPSQGGSYEQYF
TRBV4-2	TRBJ2-4	-	CASSQEGGVLAKNIQYF
TRBV29-1	TRBJ2-1	-	CSWELAVNEQFF
TRBV6-5	TRBJ1-5	-	CASSPGGENQPQHF
TRBV30	TRBJ2-5	-	CAWSVLGVLETQYF
TRBV4-1	TRBJ1-4	-	CASSQDSARTLKAKLFF
TRBV5-8	TRBJ2-1	TRBD1	CASSLPKGTGGLRNEQFF
TRBV5-1	TRBJ2-5	TRBD2	CASRSGSGGETQYF
TRBV6-7	TRBJ2-2	TRBD2	CASRYTGLAGVDTGELFF
TRBV7-9	TRBJ1-3	-	CASSSQGGAGNTIYF
TRBV19	TRBJ2-7	-	CASSYTRSSYEQYF
TRBV6-5	TRBJ2-7	-	CASSYMHSRYEQYF
TRBV13	TRBJ2-1	-	CASSPLGLWDLSYNEQFF
TRBV7-2	TRBJ1-1	-	CASSAGRTNTEAFF
TRBV5-1	TRBJ2-7	-	CASSLEGTYEQYF
TRBV4-1	TRBJ2-1	TRBD2	CASSQEGLAGDNEQFF
TRBV19	TRBJ2-1	TRBD2	CASSIGGLAGLNKLNEQFF
TRBV6-1	TRBJ2-7	-	CASSRGSYEQYF
TRBV5-1	TRBJ2-3	-	CASSLGGLIDTQYF
TRBV7-9	TRBJ2-7	-	CASSPPGTSSYEQYF
TRBV5-1	TRBJ2-7	-	CASSLEPDYEQYF
TRBV6-1	TRBJ1-3	-	CASSEARTAGNTIYF
TRBV5-1	TRBJ2-7	TRBD1	CASSLAVQGPYEQYF
TRBV4-3	TRBJ2-7	TRBD1	CASSQEWGTGGYEQYF
TRBV30	TRBJ1-1	-	CAWRYDRNTEAFF
TRBV9	TRBJ2-7	-	CASSVGGKPYEQYF
TRBV30	TRBJ2-7	-	CAWSPRRGEQYF
TRBV4-3	TRBJ2-1	TRBD2	CASSQGTSAYNEQFF
TRBV11-2	TRBJ2-7	TRBD2	CASSLGSSGYEQYF
TRBV7-9	TRBJ1-2	-	CASSLAERPDGYTF
TRBV2	TRBJ2-4	-	CASSGTWKNIQYF
TRBV28	TRBJ2-7	-	CASSSWGAGYEQYF
TRBV9	TRBJ1-1	TRBD1	CASRRWDRQNTEAFF
TRBV19	TRBJ2-1	TRBD2	CASGWEGYNEQFF
TRBV6-5	TRBJ2-7	TRBD2	CASRGGWYEQYF
TRBV19	TRBJ2-1	TRBD1	CASRPGTGSYNEQFF
TRBV10-3	TRBJ1-4	-	CAIGPGSLGNEKLFF
TRBV19	TRBJ2-7	TRBD1	CASSPRDRNYEQYF
TRBV6-6	TRBJ2-5	TRBD1	CASRLGQVETQYF
TRBV19	TRBJ2-7	-	CASSAGTWRGQYF
TRBV14	TRBJ2-7	-	CASSQAVNPAYEQYF
TRBV30	TRBJ1-2	-	CAWSLQGSYGYTF
TRBV6-5	TRBJ2-7	-	CASTTPVMYEQYF
TRBV19	TRBJ1-4	-	CASRDQDVLFF
TRBV7-9	TRBJ2-7	TRBD2	CASSHNSGRNSYEQYF
TRBV2	TRBJ2-7	-	CASRELGTTREQYF
TRBV9	TRBJ2-7	-	CASSPTGYGYEQYF